These 26 T cell receptor beta chains were sequenced from one sample in a study of CXCR3-negative and CXCR3-positive naive CD8 T cells. UMI-labeled TRB cDNA libraries were prepared by 5' RACE. TCRdb re-called the 5' RACE reads and shows each CDR3 protein once, DNA omitted. Recorded for this sample: around 8,800 distinct CDR3 sequences. The sequenced sample consisted of naive CXCR3- CD8+ T cells from blood. As for subset: CD45RO-CCR7+CD27+CD95- naive CD8+ T cells lacking CXCR3 (TNR3-). The receptors shown here come from a human donor in good health. Some clones in this sample may be carry-over from other donors' samples.

The V gene is TRBV3-1, the J gene TRBJ2-7. The germline V gene encodes CDR1 LGHDT and CDR2 YNNKEL (reference sequence). The CDR3 has 15 amino acids. The CDR3 sequence is CASSQLPGLQYEKYF.

The CDR3 region is CASSPAGSPYNEQFF. The rearrangement uses TRBV3-1 and TRBJ2-1. The CDR3 loop spans 15 amino acids. Germline loops: CDR1 LGHDT, CDR2 YNNKEL (reference sequence).

V and J are TRBV7-9 and TRBJ2-1; TCRdb designates TRBD2, a call that cannot be tested without DNA. The germline V gene encodes CDR1 SEHNR and CDR2 FQNEAQ (reference sequence). The CDR3 has 17 residues. The CDR3 loop is CASSPRTSGSSNNEQFF.

The chain uses TRBV29-1 and TRBJ2-3; as DNA is missing, the TRBD1 call by TCRdb cannot be tested. The CDR3 has 13 residues. Germline-derived CDR1 and CDR2 are SQVTM and ANQGSEA. This chain's CDR3 is CSGDSERTDTQYF.

Judged by frequency, this clonotype is medium-sized. The chain has TRBV4-1 and TRBJ1-5. The germline V gene encodes CDR1 MGHRA and CDR2 YSYEKL. The CDR3 length is 15 residues. CDR3 amino acids: CASSQRHDLNQPQHF.

Judged by frequency, this clonotype is medium-sized (0.01 to 0.1%). J is TRBJ2-1 and V is TRBV7-6; checking the TCRdb D call of TRBD2 is not possible without DNA. CDR3 length: 15 amino acids. Germline CDR1 reads SGHVS; CDR2 reads FNYEAQ. CDR3 region: CASSSSGSRYNEQFF.

The chain recombines TRBV29-1 with TRBJ1-1; the D call from TCRdb, TRBD1, cannot be confirmed without DNA. CDR3 length equals 14 residues. Germline loops: CDR1 SQVTM, CDR2 ANQGSEA. This CDR3 is CSSGATGFWTEAFF.

This clonotype is medium-sized by frequency. The rearrangement links TRBV29-1 to TRBJ2-3; TCRdb selects TRBD1, and the lack of DNA leaves this call unchecked. CDR3 length: 17 residues. Germline loops: CDR1 SQVTM, CDR2 ANQGSEA. CDR3 sequence: CSVERGERGTSTDTQYF.

This clonotype is labeled medium-sized based on frequency. The chain employs TRBV29-1 and TRBJ2-3; TCRdb names TRBD1, which stays unverified in the absence of DNA. CDR1 and CDR2 from the germline V gene are SQVTM and ANQGSEA. This CDR3 has 13 amino acids. CDR3 residues: CSVDSGGTDTQYF.

This clonotype is deemed medium-sized by its frequency. The chain joins TRBV10-2 to TRBJ1-1; TCRdb returns TRBD1, unconfirmable since there is no DNA. The CDR3 has 13 residues. The germline CDR1 and CDR2 sequences are WSHSY and SAAADI. The CDR3 sequence is CASSDLGGEEAFF.

The gene calls are TRBV11-2 and TRBJ1-1. The CDR3 is 18 amino acids. CDR1 SGHAT and CDR2 FQNNGV come from the germline V gene. CDR3 residues: CASSLMFMAGSMNTEAFF.

This clonotype is classed as medium-sized by frequency. The chain is built from TRBV2 and TRBJ2-1; there is no DNA to check the TCRdb D call of TRBD1. CDR1 and CDR2 (germline): SNHLY, FYNNEI. There are 15 residues in the CDR3. This CDR3 is CASSETYTGHNEQFF.

This clonotype is identified as medium-sized from frequency. The chain is built from TRBV29-1 and TRBJ2-1; TCRdb selects TRBD1, and the lack of DNA leaves this call unchecked. Germline CDR1 is SQVTM and CDR2 is ANQGSEA. This CDR3 has 12 residues. Here the CDR3 reads CSVEPGGNEQFF.

By frequency, this clonotype is medium-sized. The CDR3 reads CSVAPGLAEGGEQFF. The chain links TRBV29-1 to TRBJ2-1; TCRdb returns TRBD2, unconfirmable since there is no DNA. Germline V gives CDR1 SQVTM, CDR2 ANQGSEA. The CDR3 sequence is 15 residues long.

The chain combines TRBV15 with TRBJ2-3; TCRdb's assignment of TRBD1 cannot be checked, as there is no DNA. There are 16 residues in the CDR3. Per germline, CDR1 LNHNV and CDR2 YYDKDF (reference sequence). The CDR3 is CATSREGRQGHDTQYF.

This clonotype ranks as medium-sized in terms of frequency. The chain joins TRBV6-6 to TRBJ2-1. The CDR3 covers 13 residues. Germline CDR1 reads MNHNY; CDR2 reads SVGAGI (reference sequence). CDR3 protein: CASSSSLYNEQFF.

The J gene is TRBJ2-3, the V gene TRBV7-7; without DNA, the TCRdb call of TRBD2 cannot be checked. Germline V gene sequence: CDR1 SSHAT, CDR2 FNYEAQ (reference sequence). The CDR3 covers 15 residues. CDR3 loop: CASSSLAGSTDTQYF.

This clonotype is identified as medium-sized from frequency. The chain employs TRBV28 and TRBJ2-1; without DNA, the TCRdb call of TRBD2 cannot be checked. The CDR3 runs 17 residues. The V gene's germline CDR1 is MDHEN and CDR2 SYDVKM. The CDR3 region is CASSSGLAGNPDNEQFF.

This clonotype is classed as medium-sized by frequency. The chain couples TRBV13 to TRBJ2-1; TCRdb names TRBD1, which stays unverified in the absence of DNA. From germline, CDR1 is PRHDT and CDR2 FYEKMQ (reference sequence). The CDR3 length is 15 residues. The CDR3 spells CASSLGQGTVGEQFF. Based on the CDR3 plus reference TRBV13 and TRBJ2-1, the full variable domain is AAGVIQSPRHLIKEKRETATLKCYPIPRHDTVYWYQQGPGQDPQFLISFYEKMQSDKGSIPDRFSAQQFSDYHSELNMSSLELGDSALYFCASSLGQGTVGEQFFGPGTRLTVL.

J is TRBJ2-6 and V is TRBV2; the D call of TRBD2 rests on TCRdb alone, since no DNA is present to check it. The CDR3 loop spans 17 amino acids. Germline V lookup: CDR1 SNHLY, CDR2 FYNNEI. The CDR3: CASRTGTSASGANVLTF. The variable domain in full, with the rest retrieved from reference TRBV2 and TRBJ2-6, is EPEVTQTPSHQVTQMGQEVILRCVPISNHLYFYWYRQILGQKVEFLVSFYNNEISEKSEIFDDQFSVERPDGSNFTLKIRSTKLEDSAMYFCASRTGTSASGANVLTFGAGSRLTVL.

V gene TRBV20-1 combines with J gene TRBJ1-3; TCRdb's D call of TRBD1 is untestable without DNA. Germline loops: CDR1 DFQATT, CDR2 SNEGSKA (reference sequence). The CDR3 consists of 17 residues. The CDR3 protein is CSARVMDRQDGGNTIYF.

This clonotype is deemed medium-sized by its frequency. This chain connects TRBV7-3 to TRBJ2-5. This CDR3 comprises 13 residues. CDR1 is SGHTA, CDR2 FQGTGA, per germline. This CDR3 reads CASSLAHGETQYF.

This rearrangement joins TRBV29-1 to TRBJ2-5. The CDR3 consists of 12 residues. CDR1 SQVTM and CDR2 ANQGSEA come from the germline V gene. The CDR3 reads CSADSFQETQYF.

CDR3 residues: CASSPASGGANYGYTF. The chain carries TRBV11-3 and TRBJ1-2; no DNA is available, so the TRBD1 call from TCRdb remains unchecked. The CDR3 runs 16 residues. In germline, CDR1 is SGHNT, CDR2 YENEEA. Full variable domain (missing parts from reference TRBV11-3 and TRBJ1-2): EAGVVQSPRYKIIEKKQPVAFWCNPISGHNTLYWYLQNLGQGPELLIRYENEEAVDDSQLPKDRFSAERLKGVDSTLKIQPAELGDSAVYLCASSPASGGANYGYTFGSGTRLTVV.

Its frequency marks this clonotype as medium-sized. CDR3: CASSDRVTEAFF. The V gene is TRBV5-6, the J gene TRBJ1-1; TCRdb's D call of TRBD1 is untestable without DNA. CDR3 length: 12 amino acids. Per germline, CDR1 SGHDT and CDR2 YYEEEE.

The rearrangement links TRBV29-1 to TRBJ2-5; with no DNA, the TCRdb D assignment of TRBD1 cannot be verified. CDR3 length: 14 amino acids. Germline lookup yields CDR1 SQVTM and CDR2 ANQGSEA. CDR3 sequence: CSVEYRGGGETQYF.